Listed here are 25 T cell receptor beta chains from one sample, sequenced in a study of identical twins. In TCRdb, the 5' RACE reads were re-called with MiXCR into one record per CDR3 protein. The sample has 450,000 or so distinct CDR3 sequences, 12% to 15% seen once. These data were also reused for a study on yellow fever vaccine responses in identical twins.

The sequenced sample consisted of CD4+ T cells sorted from blood. The receptor source for this set is a young woman in good health.

This clonotype appeared a few times. The chain recombines TRBV20-1 with TRBJ2-6, with 10 bases identical to TRBD1. V shed 5 bases, J shed 3 bases, and the junction held 13 bases outside the gene matches. CDR3 length: 18 amino acids. Germline V CDR1 and CDR2: DFQATT, SNEGSKA (reference sequence). In nucleotides, the CDR3 is TGCAGTGCTCCGGGGATCCGGGACAGGGGTAGTGGGGCCAACGTCCTGACTTTC. This codes for CSAPGIRDRGSGANVLTF.

This rearrangement joins TRBV29-1 to TRBJ2-7; the match to TRBD1 covers 7 bases. The CDR3 covers 16 residues. The V and J ends lost 2 bases and 1 base, in that order; junction bases with no gene match: 11. Germline CDR1 reads SQVTM; CDR2 reads ANQGSEA. The CDR3 nucleotides read TGCAGCGTTGAACTCTCGAGAGGGGGCGATTCCTACGAGCAGTACTTC. Protein product: CSVELSRGGDSYEQYF.

This clonotype appeared many times. The chain recombines TRBV5-1 with TRBJ2-2; possible D gene TRBD1, 5 bases. Per germline, CDR1 SGHRS and CDR2 YFSETQ. This CDR3 has 15 residues. With 4 bases removed from V and 3 bases from J, the gap between germline ends came to 13 bases. In nucleotides, the CDR3 is TGCGCCAGCAGCGTAACTACAGGTCACACCGGGGAGCTGTTTTTT. As protein: CASSVTTGHTGELFF.

V usage is TRBV3-1 and J usage is TRBJ2-3; 9 bases match TRBD2. Germline lookup yields CDR1 LGHDT and CDR2 YNNKEL (reference sequence). The CDR3 covers 11 residues. The trim removed 6 bases at V and 14 bases at J, leaving 6 bases unmatched. The CDR3 here is CASRSSGEVYF. CDR3 coding DNA: TGTGCCAGCAGGTCTAGCGGGGAGGTGTATTTT.

This clonotype was recorded many times. The chain employs TRBV12-3 or TRBV12-4 and TRBJ2-7; possible D gene TRBD1, 6 bases. The CDR3 covers 14 residues. V was clipped by 3 bases and J by 1 base, with 10 bases between them. CDR3 DNA sequence: TGTGCCAGCAGTTTGGCCAGGGGTTCCTACGAGCAGTACTTC. Amino acids: CASSLARGSYEQYF.

A few counts support this clonotype. The chain is built from TRBV6-6 and TRBJ2-7, with no clear D. The CDR3 contains 12 residues. The V gene's germline CDR1 is MNHNY and CDR2 SVGAGI (reference sequence). Trimming took off 6 bases at V and 1 base at J, with 7 bases between the two ends. DNA of the CDR3: TGTGCCAGCAGGGGCCTTTCCTACGAGCAGTACTTC. Its protein product is CASRGLSYEQYF.

This clonotype was seen more than once but under ten times. This chain joins TRBV29-1 and TRBJ1-2, with TRBD1 matching over 8 bases. The CDR3 contains 12 residues. Germline CDR1 is SQVTM and CDR2 is ANQGSEA. Trimming at V came to 6 bases and at J to 4 bases, leaving 4 bases not matched to a gene. The DNA of the CDR3 is TGCAGCGTGCAACAGGGGGGCTATGGCTACACCTTC. The encoded protein is CSVQQGGYGYTF.

In its sample, this clonotype was seen many times. The chain employs TRBV29-1 and TRBJ2-2; 11 nucleotides line up with TRBD2. J was trimmed by 6 bases and V by 8 bases; bases with no gene match: 5. From germline, CDR1 is SQVTM and CDR2 ANQGSEA. CDR3 length: 13 amino acids. CDR3 coding DNA: TGCAGCACTAGCGGGAGAGGGGCCGGGGAGCTGTTTTTT. As protein: CSTSGRGAGELFF.

The V call is TRBV7-8, the J call TRBJ2-7; D unclear. V dropped 3 bases and J dropped 5 bases, with 8 bases sitting between them. CDR1 is SGHVS and CDR2 is FQNEAQ in the germline V gene. The CDR3 sequence is 12 residues long. CDR3 in amino acids: CASSFRGDEQYF. CDR3 sequence (DNA): TGTGCCAGCAGCTTTCGTGGGGACGAGCAGTACTTC. Full variable domain (missing parts from reference TRBV7-8 and TRBJ2-7): GAGVSQSPRYKVAKRGQDVALRCDPISGHVSLFWYQQALGQGPEFLTYFQNEAQLDKSGLPSDRFFAERPEGSVSTLKIQRTQQEDSAVYLCASSFRGDEQYFGPGTRLTVT.

The chain carries TRBV6-4 and TRBJ2-1, with 11 nucleotides matching TRBD2. Germline V gene sequence: CDR1 MRHNA, CDR2 SNTAGT. V was clipped by 4 bases and J by 4 bases; unmatched bases: 9. This CDR3 region has 17 residues. The CDR3 region is CASSASVAGGSYNEQFF. The CDR3 bases are TGTGCCAGCAGTGCTTCTGTAGCGGGGGGGAGTTACAATGAGCAGTTCTTC.

A few counts support this clonotype. This chain uses TRBV10-3 with TRBJ2-1; D may be TRBD2 (7 bases). This CDR3 spans 13 amino acids. Trimming took 8 bases from V and 7 from J, leaving 15 bases between them. Germline loops: CDR1 ENHRY, CDR2 SYGVKD. The CDR3 region is CAIAQQGGNEQFF. The CDR3 nucleotides read TGTGCCATCGCCCAACAGGGAGGGAATGAGCAGTTCTTC.

This clonotype was detected only a few times. The CDR3: CASSEALYEQYF. CDR3 bases: TGTGCCAGCAGTGAAGCGCTCTACGAGCAGTACTTC. This sequence joins TRBV2 and TRBJ2-7; the D is unclear. Germline V CDR1 and CDR2: SNHLY, FYNNEI. V lost 0 bases, J lost 3 bases, and 3 bases lay in between. The CDR3 consists of 12 residues. Filled out from reference TRBV2 and TRBJ2-7, the complete variable domain reads EPEVTQTPSHQVTQMGQEVILRCVPISNHLYFYWYRQILGQKVEFLVSFYNNEISEKSEIFDDQFSVERPDGSNFTLKIRSTKLEDSAMYFCASSEALYEQYFGPGTRLTVT.

V and J are TRBV7-8 and TRBJ2-1; a possible D gene is TRBD2 (6 bases). The V end was cut by 5 bases, the J end by 0 bases, with 11 bases between. Germline-derived CDR1 and CDR2 are SGHVS and FQNEAQ. The CDR3 runs 15 residues. The CDR3 region is CASSQAEGSYNEQFF. CDR3 nucleotide sequence: TGTGCCAGCAGCCAAGCGGAGGGCTCCTACAATGAGCAGTTCTTC.

This rearrangement joins TRBV5-1 to TRBJ2-7; D possibly uses TRBD1 or TRBD2 (5 bases each). V lost 3 bases, J lost 6 bases, and 13 bases lay in between. In germline, CDR1 is SGHRS, CDR2 YFSETQ. The CDR3 runs to 13 residues. CDR3 residues: CASSYGTGSEQYF. CDR3 nucleotide sequence: TGCGCCAGCAGCTACGGGACGGGGTCCGAGCAGTACTTC.

In this sample, this clonotype turned up once. The chain couples TRBV29-1 to TRBJ2-2, with 13 bases matching TRBD2. V shed 6 bases and J 5 bases; nucleotides not matched to a gene: 12. Germline CDR1 and CDR2: SQVTM and ANQGSEA. The CDR3 is 17 amino acids. The CDR3 DNA follows: TGCAGCGTCTCTACTAGGACTAGCGGGGGCGGTACCGGGGAGCTGTTTTTT. This encodes CSVSTRTSGGGTGELFF.

This clonotype has ten or more counts. The CDR3 sequence is CSVEIKPTDTQYF. The DNA of the CDR3 is TGCAGCGTTGAGATAAAGCCCACAGATACGCAGTATTTT. The chain joins TRBV29-1 to TRBJ2-3, with D unclear. Germline CDR1 reads SQVTM; CDR2 reads ANQGSEA. The CDR3 totals 13 residues. The V and J ends lost 3 bases and 2 bases respectively, with 9 bases between them.

This clonotype was seen more than once but under ten times. The chain uses TRBV6-2 or TRBV6-3 and TRBJ2-1; D unresolved. This CDR3 has 13 residues. Germline CDR1 and CDR2: MNHEY and SVGEGT. Trimming left V 8 bases short and J 5 bases short, with 13 bases between. Here the CDR3 DNA reads TGTGCCAGCCTTCGGCGTAATAACAATGAGCAGTTCTTC. As protein: CASLRRNNNEQFF.

This clonotype was found a few times. V and J are TRBV6-2 or TRBV6-3 and TRBJ2-1; 11 nucleotides match TRBD2. After removal of 2 bases from V and 3 bases from J, the junction contained 3 bases not matched to a gene. Germline CDR1 and CDR2: MNHEY and SVGEGT. This CDR3 is 16 amino acids long. Here the CDR3 DNA reads TGTGCCAGCAGTTACCCCGGACTAGCGGGCTACAATGAGCAGTTCTTC. It encodes CASSYPGLAGYNEQFF.

This clonotype was seen a handful of times. V and J are TRBV5-1 and TRBJ2-1, with 9 bases aligning to TRBD1. V was clipped by 5 bases and J by 9 bases; unmatched bases: 9. CDR3 length equals 14 residues. CDR1 SGHRS and CDR2 YFSETQ come from the germline V gene. The CDR3 spells CASSRDRAGSEQFF. In DNA form, the CDR3 reads TGCGCCAGCAGTAGGGACAGGGCAGGGAGTGAGCAGTTCTTC.

This clonotype was seen a handful of times. The rearrangement joins TRBV20-1 to TRBJ1-2; a weak D match, TRBD1 (6 bases). V lost 4 bases and J 7 bases, leaving 10 bases between the germline ends. From germline, CDR1 is DFQATT and CDR2 SNEGSKA (reference sequence). The CDR3 is made up of 11 amino acids. CDR3 in DNA: TGCAGTGCTACTCAGGGGTCTGGCTACACCTTC. Its translation: CSATQGSGYTF.

The rearrangement joins TRBV24-1 to TRBJ2-1; no firm D call. V lost 7 bases, J lost 0 bases, and 15 bases lay in between. CDR1 is KGHDR, CDR2 SFDVKD, per germline. The CDR3 has 16 residues. CDR3: CATSDPGINSYNEQFF. The DNA for the CDR3 is TGTGCCACCAGCGACCCTGGCATAAACTCCTACAATGAGCAGTTCTTC.

The sample holds many counts of this clonotype. V gene TRBV12-3 or TRBV12-4 combines with J gene TRBJ2-3, with D possibly being TRBD2 (6 bases). The V and J ends lost 5 bases and 2 bases respectively, with 17 bases between them. This CDR3 is built from 16 residues. CDR3: CASSTPGGRFTDTQYF. In nucleotides, the CDR3 is TGTGCCAGCAGTACCCCAGGTGGGAGGTTCACAGATACGCAGTATTTT.

The chain carries TRBV5-1 and TRBJ2-3; a weak D match, TRBD2 (5 bases). Deletions cut 0 bases from V and 5 bases from J, with 10 bases between. Per the germline V gene, CDR1 is SGHRS and CDR2 is YFSETQ. This CDR3 has 14 amino acids. This chain's CDR3 is CASSLGRERDTQYF. Here the CDR3 DNA reads TGCGCCAGCAGCTTGGGTAGGGAGAGAGATACGCAGTATTTT.

Regarding this clonotype: This may arise from a read error, as a much more abundant clone is one base away. V usage is TRBV5-6 and J usage is TRBJ2-7; D is unclear. This CDR3 comprises 13 residues. Germline values: CDR1 SGHDT, CDR2 YYEEEE. CDR3 coding DNA: TGTGCCAGCAGCTTGGACGATGCCTACGAGCAGAACTTC. It specifies CASSLDDAYEQNF.

For this clonotype: A read error may produce the germline difference seen at one junction end. J is TRBJ2-2 and V is TRBV5-1; D perhaps matches TRBD2 (7 bases). CDR1 and CDR2 (germline): SGHRS, YFSETQ. This CDR3 spans 14 amino acids. As DNA, the CDR3 is TGCGCCAGCGGCTTCGGGGGGCTCTCTTGGGAGCTGCTTTTT. Its translation: CASGFGGLSWELLF.